One and the same sample provided the 25 T cell receptor beta chains below, sequenced in a study of T cells in Graves' hyperthyroidism and ophthalmopathy. TCR beta CDR3 regions were amplified from RNA. The study used the HTBI primer set for a first-round RT-PCR of the TCR CDR3. MiXCR, run by TCRdb on the multiplex PCR reads, gives a single entry per CDR3 protein. The sample lists about 350,000 distinct CDR3 sequences; about 15% were seen once. The sample taken for sequencing was blood. These receptors all stem from a woman aged 25 to 39 with Graves' hyperthyroidism.

This clonotype was seen a few times. This chain connects TRBV5-1 to TRBJ2-3; 9 bases line up with TRBD2. The CDR3 covers 17 residues. V shed 0 bases and J 5 bases; nucleotides not matched to a gene: 10. Germline CDR1 SGHRS, CDR2 YFSETQ. The CDR3 is CASSLASSGRSLDTQYF. The CDR3 DNA reads as TGCGCCAGCAGCTTGGCTTCGAGCGGGAGGAGTTTAGATACGCAGTATTTT.

This clonotype was seen more than once but under ten times. The V call is TRBV20-1, the J call TRBJ2-7; 7 bases match TRBD1. From germline, CDR1 is DFQATT and CDR2 SNEGSKA (reference sequence). V lost 4 bases and J lost 1; bases outside the gene matches: 7. The CDR3 has 14 amino acids. This CDR3 reads CSANRDSRSYEQYF. CDR3 nucleotides: TGCAGTGCTAACCGGGACAGCCGTTCCTACGAGCAGTACTTC.

This clonotype was seen at least ten times. CDR3 sequence: CSVEGTGRGTQTQYF. The CDR3 DNA sequence: TGCAGCGTTGAAGGGACAGGGCGAGGCACGCAGACCCAGTACTTC. The chain is built from TRBV29-1 and TRBJ2-5; the match to TRBD1 covers 8 bases. The germline V gene has CDR1 SQVTM and CDR2 ANQGSEA. The CDR3 extends over 15 amino acids. Unmatched junction bases numbered 10, after V lost 1 base and J lost 6 bases.

The chain couples TRBV2 to TRBJ1-2; 9 positions match TRBD1. Unmatched junction bases numbered 2, after V lost 6 bases and J lost 0 bases. Germline CDR1 reads SNHLY; CDR2 reads FYNNEI. This CDR3 contains 14 residues. CDR3 coding DNA: TGTGCCAGCAGAACAGGGGGCGCTAACTATGGCTACACCTTC. Amino acids: CASRTGGANYGYTF.

This clonotype was seen only a few times. J is TRBJ1-6 and V is TRBV28; possibly TRBD1 for D (5 bases). This CDR3 contains 14 residues. Trimming removed 5 bases at V and 11 bases at J, with 16 bases between. The V gene's germline CDR1 is MDHEN and CDR2 SYDVKM. Here the CDR3 DNA reads TGTGCCAGCAGTCCCCTCAGGGTTAGGGCACCCCTCCACTTT. This sequence encodes CASSPLRVRAPLHF.

This rearrangement joins TRBV13 to TRBJ1-2; D remains unclear. This CDR3 is built from 15 residues. The germline V gene encodes CDR1 PRHDT and CDR2 FYEKMQ (reference sequence). Trimming took 3 bases from V and 3 from J, leaving 14 bases between them. The CDR3 spells CASSFSVREHYGYTF. The CDR3 nucleotides are TGTGCCAGCAGCTTTTCGGTCCGGGAGCACTATGGCTACACCTTC.

This clonotype was detected ten times or more. The rearrangement joins TRBV20-1 to TRBJ2-5; the D gene is possibly TRBD1 (5 bases). CDR3 length equals 13 residues. Germline V lookup: CDR1 DFQATT, CDR2 SNEGSKA (reference sequence). V was trimmed by 0 bases and J by 13 bases, leaving 18 bases between them. CDR3 protein: CSARESTGVGTYF. The DNA of the CDR3 is TGCAGTGCTAGAGAATCTACAGGAGTTGGAACGTACTTC.

This clonotype showed up just once. The chain carries TRBV5-5 and TRBJ2-7; TRBD1 might be the D (6 bases). This CDR3 has 16 amino acids. The germline V gene has CDR1 SGHKS and CDR2 YYEKEE (reference sequence). Deletions cut 6 bases from V and 0 bases from J, with 19 bases between. The CDR3 bases are TGTGCCAGCACCCTAGATCAGGGGAGCGTCTCCTACGAGCAGTACTTC. Residues: CASTLDQGSVSYEQYF. Looking up the rest from reference TRBV5-5 and TRBJ2-7 gives the full variable domain: DAGVTQSPTHLIKTRGQQVTLRCSPISGHKSVSWYQQVLGQGPQFIFQYYEKEERGRGNFPDRFSARQFPNYSSELNVNALLLGDSALYLCASTLDQGSVSYEQYFGPGTRLTVT.

This clonotype was picked up many times. The chain recombines TRBV7-9 with TRBJ2-1, with D perhaps TRBD1 (6 bases). Germline-derived CDR1 and CDR2 are SEHNR and FQNEAQ (reference sequence). The CDR3 runs to 17 residues. The V end lost 5 bases, the J end lost 3 bases, and 20 bases lay between the germline ends. CDR3 sequence (DNA): TGTGCCAGCAGCCCTGTGAGGGGGACCGTAGGCTACAATGAGCAGTTCTTC. The encoded protein is CASSPVRGTVGYNEQFF.

The chain uses TRBV5-5 and TRBJ1-4; the match to TRBD1 covers 7 bases. CDR3 length equals 15 residues. V shed 3 bases, J shed 2 bases, and the junction held 4 bases outside the gene matches. The germline gives CDR1 SGHKS, CDR2 YYEKEE (reference sequence). The CDR3 DNA reads as TGTGCCAGCAGCTCGCCGACAGGGACTAATGAAAAACTGTTTTTT. This gives the protein CASSSPTGTNEKLFF.

This clonotype showed up just a few times. The chain links TRBV6-1 to TRBJ1-5, with TRBD1 as a possible D gene (6 bases). With 7 bases removed from V and 5 bases from J, the gap between germline ends came to 15 bases. Germline assignment: CDR1 MNHNS and CDR2 SASEGT. The CDR3 is 14 amino acids. CDR3 nucleotides: TGTGCCAGCATGTGGGCAGGGGAGGATCAGCCCCAGCATTTT. The encoded protein is CASMWAGEDQPQHF.

In its sample, this clonotype was seen many times. The chain's CDR3 is CASSPPDESYEQYF. The CDR3 nucleotides are TGTGCCAGCAGTCCACCGGACGAATCCTACGAGCAGTACTTC. V is TRBV28 and J is TRBJ2-7; D remains unclear. The germline V gene has CDR1 MDHEN and CDR2 SYDVKM. The V end lost 5 bases, the J end lost 1 base, and 12 bases lay between the germline ends. The CDR3 totals 14 residues.

The table lists this clonotype with many counts. V is TRBV19 and J is TRBJ1-5, with D unresolved. CDR3 length: 15 amino acids. V was trimmed by 3 bases and J by 0 bases, leaving 9 bases between them. From germline, CDR1 is LNHDA and CDR2 SQIVND (reference sequence). The CDR3 region is CASSMTIDSNQPQHF. The CDR3 bases are TGTGCCAGTAGTATGACGATTGATAGCAATCAGCCCCAGCATTTT.

This clonotype occurred a few times. The chain has TRBV4-2 and TRBJ2-2, with 9 positions matching TRBD2. Germline-derived CDR1 and CDR2 are LGHNA and YNFKEQ. Trimming removed 6 bases from V and 2 bases from J; junction bases left unmatched: 16. The CDR3 is made up of 19 amino acids. The CDR3 region is CASRHTPGGGRANTGELFF. CDR3 nucleotides: TGTGCCAGCAGACATACGCCTGGCGGCGGGAGGGCCAACACCGGGGAGCTGTTTTTT.

The rearrangement joins TRBV30 to TRBJ1-5; TRBD1 might be the D (5 bases). The germline V and J ends were trimmed by 2 bases and 0 bases, with 14 bases remaining between them. CDR1 and CDR2 from the germline V gene are GTSNPN and SVGIG (reference sequence). The CDR3 has 16 amino acids. The CDR3 region is CAWSNGGGYSNQPQHF. The CDR3 DNA reads as TGTGCCTGGAGTAACGGGGGGGGATATAGCAATCAGCCCCAGCATTTT.

This clonotype occurred many times. This rearrangement joins TRBV20-1 to TRBJ1-5; D perhaps matches TRBD1 (6 bases). Germline CDR1 and CDR2: DFQATT and SNEGSKA (reference sequence). CDR3 length equals 15 residues. With 5 bases removed from V and 6 bases from J, the gap between germline ends came to 20 bases. CDR3 amino acids: CSAGIQGSGSQPQHF. The CDR3 DNA reads TGCAGTGCTGGGATTCAGGGGAGTGGGAGTCAGCCCCAGCATTTT.

V usage is TRBV9 and J usage is TRBJ1-1; D not certain. The CDR3 has 13 amino acids. V lost 3 bases to trimming and J lost 4 bases, with 10 bases between them. Germline loops: CDR1 SGDLS, CDR2 YYNGEE. This CDR3 reads CASSAESSTEAFF. The DNA for the CDR3 is TGTGCCAGCAGCGCCGAGAGTAGCACTGAAGCTTTCTTT.

This clonotype was counted many times. The chain employs TRBV14 and TRBJ2-7; 7 bases fit TRBD2. V lost 6 bases to trimming and J lost 5 bases; unmatched junction nucleotides: 10. The CDR3 has 14 amino acids. Germline CDR1 and CDR2: SGHDN and FVKESK. CDR3 sequence (DNA): TGTGCCAGCAGTCGGGACTACGCAAGCCACGAGCAGTACTTC. This gives the protein CASSRDYASHEQYF.

This clonotype was observed many times. This chain joins TRBV20-1 and TRBJ2-5, with TRBD2 identical over 11 bases. V shed 6 bases and J 4 bases; nucleotides not matched to a gene: 10. Germline CDR1 reads DFQATT; CDR2 reads SNEGSKA (reference sequence). The CDR3 covers 15 residues. The CDR3 bases are TGCAGTGCAGTCCCTAGCGGGAGGATGCGAGAGACCCAGTACTTC. Translation: CSAVPSGRMRETQYF.

The table lists this clonotype with many counts. This rearrangement joins TRBV7-9 to TRBJ1-1; no firm D call. The CDR3 has 15 residues. The germline V gene has CDR1 SEHNR and CDR2 FQNEAQ (reference sequence). V gave up 1 base and J gave up 1 base, with 10 bases separating them. In DNA form, the CDR3 reads TGTGCCAGCAGCTTAGACCGCCGTACGAACACTGAAGCTTTCTTT. Protein sequence: CASSLDRRTNTEAFF.

This clonotype was counted ten times or more. This chain uses TRBV5-1 with TRBJ2-1, with D hard to call. Germline V gene lookup returns CDR1 SGHRS and CDR2 YFSETQ. Trimming took off 4 bases at V and 0 bases at J, with 14 bases between the two ends. CDR3 length equals 16 residues. The CDR3 DNA reads as TGCGCCAGCAGCCAACGGGCGGATCGCTCCTACAATGAGCAGTTCTTC. Its translation: CASSQRADRSYNEQFF.

The chain joins TRBV5-6 to TRBJ2-1; tentative D call: TRBD1 (7 bases). V lost 2 bases and J lost 0, with 15 bases in between. In germline, CDR1 is SGHDT, CDR2 YYEEEE. The CDR3 consists of 17 residues. The CDR3 nucleotides are TGTGCCAGCAGCTTACTTTGGCAGGGGGGCTCCTACAATGAGCAGTTCTTC. Its translation: CASSLLWQGGSYNEQFF.

This clonotype came up many times. This chain links TRBV5-6 with TRBJ1-1; D might be TRBD1 (6 bases). V was trimmed by 1 base and J by 0 bases, leaving 16 bases between them. Germline CDR1 reads SGHDT; CDR2 reads YYEEEE. There are 17 residues in the CDR3. The CDR3 loop is CASSLSFGGPMNTEAFF. Here the CDR3 DNA reads TGTGCCAGCAGCTTGTCCTTCGGGGGGCCCATGAACACTGAAGCTTTCTTT.

The chain links TRBV6-1 to TRBJ2-1, with no clear D. The CDR3 is made up of 12 amino acids. The germline V gene has CDR1 MNHNS and CDR2 SASEGT. V was shortened by 6 bases and J by 4 bases, with 7 bases between the two germline ends. The CDR3 coding sequence is TGTGCCAGCAGGGCCGATTACAATGAGCAGTTCTTC. Amino acids: CASRADYNEQFF.

This clonotype was observed a handful of times. The V gene is TRBV7-3, the J gene TRBJ2-7; 7 positions match TRBD1. Germline assignment: CDR1 SGHTA and CDR2 FQGTGA. The trim removed 5 bases at V and 0 bases at J, leaving 7 bases unmatched. This CDR3 contains 15 residues. The CDR3 here is CASSAGGGSSYEQYF. CDR3 sequence (DNA): TGTGCCAGCAGCGCAGGGGGTGGGAGCTCCTACGAGCAGTACTTC.